This entry describes one T cell receptor beta chain. What this receptor recognizes is not known. Base qualities were left out, and no much larger clone turns up one base away. According to the germline V gene, CDR1 reads SQVTM and CDR2 reads ANQGSEA. After removal of 1 base from V and 4 bases from J, the junction retains 14 bases not matched to a gene. The CDR3 measures 18 amino acids from cysteine to phenylalanine. The CDR3 DNA has 54 bases and is translated from base 1. The sample comes from a study of glioma-infiltrating T cells after dendritic cell vaccination (dated by TCRdb to 2016 to 2017). For the study in its entirety: The cohort comprised about 15 glioblastoma patients from Phase I and II dendritic cell vaccination trials, 9 newly diagnosed and 6 with recurrent disease. Autologous tumor lysate-pulsed dendritic cell vaccination was administered to the patients between the early 2000s and the early 2010s. The vaccine was prepared from monocyte-derived dendritic cells that were cultured for more than six days with IL-4 and GM-CSF and then pulsed overnight with autologous tumor lysate. Each patient got three intradermal injections of the dendritic cell vaccine, spaced at biweekly intervals, in the arm below the axilla. Deep sequencing of TCR beta CDR3 regions was used to quantify tumor-infiltrating lymphocyte content and compare tumor and blood repertoires in dendritic cell-vaccinated glioblastoma patients. Survival after dendritic cell vaccination was correlated with TCR sequencing metrics, such as TIL content and the overlap between tumor and blood repertoires.

Read against the paper, the sample's time point label means: after dendritic cell vaccination, including at tumor progression/relapse. Selection of patients required sufficient residual fresh-frozen tumor tissue and over two years of available survival data. None of the glioblastoma patients carried an isocitrate dehydrogenase mutation, although molecular status otherwise varied. PBMC collection took place before vaccination, two weeks after the third vaccination, and at tumor progression if progression occurred. The Qiagen DNeasy Blood extraction Kit was used to extract genomic DNA. TCRB CDR3 regions were amplified from roughly 1.8 ug genomic DNA, or all available DNA if less, using the immunoSEQ assay. For multiplex PCR, 60 forward primers for TCR V beta segments and 13 reverse primers for J beta segments were used. To estimate the number of reads per starting template, synthetic control templates were added to each sample at limiting dilution. The Illumina HiSeq System generated 87 bp sequencing reads. On the authors' methods: PCR and sequencing errors were removed by a nearest neighbor algorithm that merged closely related sequences. TCR overlap was measured as the percentage of unique tumor TCR beta sequences also present in the same patient's peripheral blood. What TCRdb holds here is the immuneACCESS table cut down to in-frame rearrangements. Part of the clones is not present; checked against another copy, under half of the missing clones reflect an unresolved V gene, and the others are unexplained. V, J and clone size were drawn from that table, and D and trimming were deduced from the DNA. The sample has some 99,000 clones on record, 65% to 85% of them singletons. The ten largest make up approximately 5.4% of the sample.

The paper as a whole reports these results and caveats: Higher estimated pretreatment TIL content predicted longer time to progression and overall survival after dendritic cell vaccination. No direct relationship between TCR clonality and survival was found, suggesting a diverse polyclonal response may matter. The three-group TCR overlap response model was described as speculative and requiring prospective validation. The cohort was small and heterogeneous, only a few patients had full blood and tumor sets, and even fewer had initial-recurrent tumor pairs.

The source material was blood, sampled after dendritic cell vaccination. The V gene is TRBV29-1 and the J gene is TRBJ2-3, with 10 bases matching TRBD1. The sequence came from a human donor with glioblastoma. Here the CDR3 is given as CSVEAGQGIPKRADTQYF. The DNA reads as follows: TGCAGCGTTGAAGCGGGACAGGGGATTCCCAAGCGCGCAGATACGCAGTATTTT.